The text below deals with one T cell receptor (beta chain). The antigen remains unidentified. With 550 to 700 ng used per sample, the template was genomic DNA from bulk tumor. While surgery was under way, several biopsies spaced far apart were taken per primary tumor. Patients with untreated, newly diagnosed non-small cell lung cancer underwent curative surgery. Multiplex PCR with 32 V and 13 J primers amplified TCR beta CDR3. TCRdb re-called the multiplex PCR reads through MiXCR, storing one row per CDR3 protein. The table shows approximately 12,000 distinct CDR3 sequences, with approximately 20% occurring only once. The data originate from a study of immune heterogeneity within non-small cell lung tumors. About the study: Of the tumors, several were squamous cell, roughly 10 non-squamous, and 1 not otherwise specified.

Study-level results: Each patient's tumor sites shared recurring identical dominant CDR3 beta clonotypes, and individual sites also carried their own high-frequency clones. Between individual patients, the high-frequency T-cell receptor beta clonotypes largely differed.

V trimming: 5 bases; J trimming: 6 bases; junction bases outside the gene matches: 14. Per germline, CDR1 DFQATT and CDR2 SNEGSKA (reference sequence). This CDR3 spans 17 amino acids. Input material: lung tumor tissue. This sequence was found in a man aged 55 to 70 with non-small cell lung cancer. This sequence joins TRBV20-1 and TRBJ2-3; 13 bases fit TRBD2. The chain's CDR3 is CSAGPSGTSGAVDTQYF. CDR3 DNA sequence: TGCAGTGCTGGCCCTTCCGGGACTAGCGGGGCCGTTGATACGCAGTATTTT.